The entry below gives a single T cell receptor (beta chain) sequence along with its context. Its recognized antigen is unknown. No much larger clone exists at a distance of one base, and base qualities are not known. These data belong to a study of blood T cell repertoires in COVID-19 (dated by TCRdb to 2019 to 2021). About the full investigation: The collaborator samples originated in the United States, Italy and Spain and spanned the acute and convalescent phases of COVID-19. The prospective study material was composed of cDNA or gDNA derived from T cells, B-cell-depleted T cells, or PBMCs. The samples were drawn from two sources: the first 160 participants of the ongoing ImmuneRACE study, and 1,254 subjects contributed by 6 global collaborators. The repertoires were made available in a free public database intended to serve as a resource for research on the immune response to SARS-CoV-2. Nearly every sample came with metadata listing a de-identified subject ID, COVID-19 status, age in years and sex. Where HLA class I and class II types were available, the types were taken from metadata supplied by the sample provider, not from assay-based typing. The dataset comprised deeply sampled blood TCRbeta repertoires from subjects exposed to, actively infected with, or recovered from COVID-19. General study outcomes and caveats: How much clinical and demographic metadata was included differed by source and by participant, and the metadata was provided uncurated.

TCRbeta CDR3 regions were amplified from genomic DNA using the immunoSEQ Assay, a bias-controlled multiplex PCR. Under the source paper's analysis protocol: Nucleated cell counts per sample were estimated from amplification of reference gene primers within the assay. Sequence reads were collapsed and filtered to measure the absolute abundance of every unique TCRbeta CDR3 rearrangement. Productive Simpson clonality was computed per sample as the square root of Simpson's diversity index over productive rearrangements. As stored in TCRdb, this immuneACCESS dataset retains in-frame rearrangements with V and J assigned. A fraction of the clones does not appear; measured against another copy, unresolved V genes explain less than half of the discrepancy, and the remainder lacks a known reason. The V and J calls and clone size were taken over from that table, and D and trimming were inferred from the DNA. Across this sample there are about 210,000 clones, with just over 85% seen only once. More than 1.4% of the sample is held by the ten biggest clonotypes.

The collaborating institutions used their own protocols to collect whole blood in K2EDTA tubes. For TCRbeta analysis, collaborators shipped samples in one of three forms: frozen whole blood, isolated PBMCs, or DNA extracted from either of those sample types. The germline V gene specifies MDHEN as CDR1 and SYDVKM as CDR2. Inclusive of the bounding cysteine and phenylalanine, the CDR3 is 13 residues long. Just the 39-base CDR3 DNA is kept, in frame starting at base 1. Trimming costs V 6 bases and J 7 bases, and their ends lie 16 bases apart. The chain is assembled from TRBV28 and TRBJ2-7; a tentative D call is TRBD1 (5 bases match). The sequence derives from a man in his late teens or twenties with active or convalescent COVID-19. Material for sequencing was peripheral blood. The sequenced DNA is TGTGCCAGCAGGGGGCAGGTGTTAGGGGAGCAGTACTTC. Translated, it gives CASRGQVLGEQYF.